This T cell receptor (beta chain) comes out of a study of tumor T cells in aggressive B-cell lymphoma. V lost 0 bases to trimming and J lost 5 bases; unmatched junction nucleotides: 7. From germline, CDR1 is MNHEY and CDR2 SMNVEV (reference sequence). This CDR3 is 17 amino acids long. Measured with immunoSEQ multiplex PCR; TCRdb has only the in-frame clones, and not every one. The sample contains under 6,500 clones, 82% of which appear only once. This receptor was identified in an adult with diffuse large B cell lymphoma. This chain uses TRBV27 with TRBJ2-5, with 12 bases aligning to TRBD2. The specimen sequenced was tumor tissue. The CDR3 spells CASSLSASGRAKETQYF. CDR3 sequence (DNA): TGTGCCAGCAGTTTATCTGCTAGCGGGAGGGCGAAGGAGACCCAGTACTTC.